The rows below give T cell receptor beta chains drawn from one sample of a study of blood T cell repertoires in COVID-19. TCRdb's copy holds only in-frame clones and misses some; the assay was immunoSEQ multiplex PCR. The sample consists of about 140,000 clones, about three quarters of them appearing once. The sequenced sample consisted of PBMCs or T cells enriched from blood (not recorded which). Receptors were obtained from a woman in her 50s who had recovered from COVID-19. The CDR3 runs from the conserved cysteine through the conserved F or W. D genes are given only for firm matches. Clone sizes are given selectively: once, few, many, or a class where the clone is expanded.

.,TRBD1,TRBV6-2/TRBV6-3,TRBJ2-7,TGTGCCAGCAGTTACTCGACCCCAGGGGGCTCCTACGAGCAGTACTTC,CASSYSTPGGSYEQYF
.,.,TRBV7-2,TRBJ2-7,TGTGCCAGCAGATTTAGCGGACCCTCCTACGAGCAGTACTTC,CASRFSGPSYEQYF
once,.,TRBV27,TRBJ1-5,TGTGCCAGCAGTAAAAACAGGGATCAGCCCCAGCATTTT,CASSKNRDQPQHF
.,.,TRBV18,TRBJ1-5,TGTGCCAGCTCACTCAACTGGGACACCAACAATCAGCCCCAGCATTTT,CASSLNWDTNNQPQHF
.,TRBD2,TRBV6-1,TRBJ2-7,TGTGCCAGCAGTGAAACACTACTGGGCGGGAGCTCCTACGAGCAGTACTTC,CASSETLLGGSSYEQYF
.,TRBD1,TRBV7-6,TRBJ2-2,TGTGCCAGCAGCTCGGACAGGGGTGGCACCGGGGAGCTGTTTTTT,CASSSDRGGTGELFF
.,.,TRBV4-1,TRBJ2-1,TGCGCCAGCAGCCAAGATGGGGGCAGTCTTTCGAGGCTTAGGTTCGATGAGCAGTTCTTC,CASSQDGGSLSRLRFDEQFF
few,TRBD1,TRBV14,TRBJ1-1,TGTGCCAGCAGCCCACTCACAGGGGGCAAAACTGAAGCTTTCTTT,CASSPLTGGKTEAFF
.,TRBD2,TRBV9,TRBJ2-5,TGTGCCAGCAGCGTAGGAAAAAGCGGGAGGGCCAGGGAGACCCAGTACTTC,CASSVGKSGRARETQYF
.,.,TRBV2,TRBJ1-4,TGTGCCAGCAGGTCCAGGAGGTGGGTTGAAAAACTGTTTTTT,CASRSRRWVEKLFF
.,.,TRBV4-1,TRBJ2-2,TGCGCCAGCAGCCAAGATCCCCTGCCAGGGTGGGCCGGGGAGCTGTTTTTT,CASSQDPLPGWAGELFF
.,TRBD2,TRBV4-2,TRBJ2-1,TGTGCCAGCAGCCCAGGGACTAGCGGGAGGTTCGGACGAGATGAGCAGTTCTTC,CASSPGTSGRFGRDEQFF
.,TRBD2,TRBV28,TRBJ2-1,TGTGCCAGCAGCGATGGAGGGGGCTGGCTAGCGGGAGTCAATGAGCAGTTCTTC,CASSDGGGWLAGVNEQFF
few,TRBD1,TRBV5-1,TRBJ1-2,TGCGCCAGCAGCTTGGGGGACAGCTGGTATGGCTACACCTTC,CASSLGDSWYGYTF
.,.,TRBV11-2,TRBJ1-1,TGTGCCAGCAGCTCAACAGGGTTGAGCACTGAAGCTTTCTTT,CASSSTGLSTEAFF
.,.,TRBV13,TRBJ1-1,TGTGCCAGCAGCTTAGGCAGGTACACTGAAGCTTTCTTT,CASSLGRYTEAFF
few,.,TRBV7-2,TRBJ2-1,TGTGCCAGCAGCTTAGACGCTAGCGCCCGTTACAATGAGCAGTTCTTC,CASSLDASARYNEQFF
.,TRBD2,TRBV5-1,TRBJ2-4,TGCGCCAGCACCCCGCGTGGGGGCGGGGGGGCCAAAAACATTCAGTACTTC,CASTPRGGGGAKNIQYF
.,.,TRBV5-4,TRBJ1-2,TGTGCCAGCAGTCAATCCGACAGCCTCTATGGCTACACCTTC,CASSQSDSLYGYTF
.,.,TRBV5-1,TRBJ2-1,TGCGCCAGCAGTTTGGGAGGAAAAACAGGTCAGGTGGGCAATGAGCAGTTCTTC,CASSLGGKTGQVGNEQFF
few,.,TRBV9,TRBJ2-1,TGTGCCAGCAGCGCGACTAGTCGGTCCTACAATGAGCAGTTCTTC,CASSATSRSYNEQFF
.,TRBD2,TRBV4-2,TRBJ2-7,TGTGCCAGCAGCCAAGATCTGGCGAGCGGGAGTGACGAGCAGTACTTC,CASSQDLASGSDEQYF
.,TRBD1,TRBV2,TRBJ1-4,TGTGCCAGCAGGCCAGGGACAGGCCCGATGTTTTTT,CASRPGTGPMFF
once,.,TRBV7-8,TRBJ2-7,TGTGCCAGCAGCCTTATATCCGGAGGACAGACCTACGAGCAGTACTTC,CASSLISGGQTYEQYF
.,.,TRBV9,TRBJ1-5,TGTGCCAGCAGCGTAGACGGCGGGCAGCCCCAGCATTTT,CASSVDGGQPQHF
once,.,TRBV6-5,TRBJ1-2,TGTGCCAGCACCCGGGGGGGGTCGGATGGCTACACCTTC,CASTRGGSDGYTF
once,.,TRBV11-2,TRBJ2-2,TGTGCCAGCAGCTTTAGGACACGGTTCGCGAACACCGGGGAGCTGTTTTTT,CASSFRTRFANTGELFF
.,.,TRBV19,TRBJ1-6,TGTGCCAGTAGTTCTGTGACAGGTTATAATTCACCCCTCCACTTT,CASSSVTGYNSPLHF
.,.,TRBV29-1,TRBJ2-6,TGCAGCGTTGCGGAGGCTGGGGCCAACGTCCTGACTTTC,CSVAEAGANVLTF
.,TRBD1,TRBV11-3,TRBJ1-1,TGTGCCAGCAGCTTGTACCGACAGGGGAACACTGAAGCTTTCTTT,CASSLYRQGNTEAFF
.,.,TRBV2,TRBJ1-1,TGTGCCAGCAGTGTGGTCAGGACAACAAGGTCCTTGAACACTGAAGCTTTCTTT,CASSVVRTTRSLNTEAFF
.,TRBD2,TRBV27,TRBJ2-5,TGTGCCAGCAGTTCCCGGACTAGCGGGGCGCAAGAGACCCAGTACTTC,CASSSRTSGAQETQYF
.,TRBD1,TRBV6-5,TRBJ1-5,TGTGCCAGCAGTTATACGACAGGGAACGATCAGCCCCAGCATTTT,CASSYTTGNDQPQHF
once,TRBD1,TRBV27,TRBJ1-1,TGTGCCAGCAGTTCCCTCTGGACCAGGGGGCGGAACACTGAAGCTTTCTTT,CASSSLWTRGRNTEAFF
once,.,TRBV28,TRBJ2-5,TGTGCCAGCAGGGGGGGGACAGGTCAAGAGACCCAGTACTTC,CASRGGTGQETQYF
.,.,TRBV11-2,TRBJ2-1,TGTGCCAGCAGCTACGGCGGCGGTACTGAGCAGTTCTTC,CASSYGGGTEQFF
.,TRBD1,TRBV23-1,TRBJ2-7,TGCGCCAGCAGCCTACTGACCGAGGACAGGGGGCCCCTCTACGAGCAGTACTTC,CASSLLTEDRGPLYEQYF
.,.,TRBV29-1,TRBJ2-3,TGCAGCGTTCGTCGCGGGTCCACAGATACGCAGTATTTT,CSVRRGSTDTQYF
.,.,TRBV6-5,TRBJ2-2,TGTGCCAGCAGTTATAGCAGGGGCGAGCTGTTTTTT,CASSYSRGELFF
.,.,TRBV5-1,TRBJ2-2,TGCGCCAGCAGTCAGGGGATAAACACCGGGGAGCTGTTTTTT,CASSQGINTGELFF
.,TRBD1,TRBV5-4,TRBJ2-7,TGTGCCAGCAGCCCCGGACAGGGGGCGCCCTACGAGCAGTACTTC,CASSPGQGAPYEQYF
.,.,TRBV2,TRBJ2-5,TGTGCCAGCAGTGAGTCACAGTTAAAACAAGAGACCCAGTACTTC,CASSESQLKQETQYF
.,TRBD2,TRBV3-1/TRBV3-2,TRBJ2-5,TGTGCCAGCAGCCGGAAAAAAAGGACTAGCGGGGCCCCGGGGACCCAGTACTTC,CASSRKKRTSGAPGTQYF
.,TRBD2,TRBV29-1,TRBJ2-5,TGCAGCGTTGAACACGGGGGGGAGACCCAGTACTTC,CSVEHGGETQYF
.,TRBD1,TRBV9,TRBJ1-4,TGTGCCAGCAGCTCTTTAGGACAGGCCCGTAATGAAAAACTGTTTTTT,CASSSLGQARNEKLFF
.,.,TRBV27,TRBJ1-5,TGTGCCAGCAGTGACTTAAGGAAGAGGAGCAATCAGCCCCAGCATTTT,CASSDLRKRSNQPQHF
.,.,TRBV3-1/TRBV3-2,TRBJ1-1,TGTGCCAGCAGCCGGGAGCTGAATATGAACACTGAAGCTTTCTTT,CASSRELNMNTEAFF
.,TRBD1,TRBV7-9,TRBJ1-2,TGTGCCAGCAGCTCGGGAACAGGGGTAGGCTACACCTTC,CASSSGTGVGYTF